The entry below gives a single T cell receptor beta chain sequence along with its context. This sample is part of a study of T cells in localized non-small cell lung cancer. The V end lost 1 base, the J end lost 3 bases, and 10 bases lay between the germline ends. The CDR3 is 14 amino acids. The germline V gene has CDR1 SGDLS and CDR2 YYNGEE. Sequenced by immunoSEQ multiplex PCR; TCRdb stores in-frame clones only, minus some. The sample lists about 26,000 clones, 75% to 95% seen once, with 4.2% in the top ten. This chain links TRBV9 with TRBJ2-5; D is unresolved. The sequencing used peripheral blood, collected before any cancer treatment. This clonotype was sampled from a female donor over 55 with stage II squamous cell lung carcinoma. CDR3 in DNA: TGTGCCAGCAGCGTAACTAACGGCGAAGAGACCCAGTACTTC. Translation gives CASSVTNGEETQYF.